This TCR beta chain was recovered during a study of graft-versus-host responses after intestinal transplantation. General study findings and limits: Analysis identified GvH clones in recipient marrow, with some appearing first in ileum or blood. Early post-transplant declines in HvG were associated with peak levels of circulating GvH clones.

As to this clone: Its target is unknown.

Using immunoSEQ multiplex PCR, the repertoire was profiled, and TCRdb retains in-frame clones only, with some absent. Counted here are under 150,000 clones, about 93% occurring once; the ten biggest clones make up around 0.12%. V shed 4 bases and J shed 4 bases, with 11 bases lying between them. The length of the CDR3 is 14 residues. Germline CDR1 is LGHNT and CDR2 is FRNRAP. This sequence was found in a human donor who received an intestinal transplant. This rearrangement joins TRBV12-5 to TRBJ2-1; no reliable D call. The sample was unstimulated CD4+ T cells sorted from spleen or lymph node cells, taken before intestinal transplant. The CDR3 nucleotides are TGTGCTAGTGGTTCGCGAAGTAGGTACAATGAGCAGTTCTTC. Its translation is CASGSRSRYNEQFF.